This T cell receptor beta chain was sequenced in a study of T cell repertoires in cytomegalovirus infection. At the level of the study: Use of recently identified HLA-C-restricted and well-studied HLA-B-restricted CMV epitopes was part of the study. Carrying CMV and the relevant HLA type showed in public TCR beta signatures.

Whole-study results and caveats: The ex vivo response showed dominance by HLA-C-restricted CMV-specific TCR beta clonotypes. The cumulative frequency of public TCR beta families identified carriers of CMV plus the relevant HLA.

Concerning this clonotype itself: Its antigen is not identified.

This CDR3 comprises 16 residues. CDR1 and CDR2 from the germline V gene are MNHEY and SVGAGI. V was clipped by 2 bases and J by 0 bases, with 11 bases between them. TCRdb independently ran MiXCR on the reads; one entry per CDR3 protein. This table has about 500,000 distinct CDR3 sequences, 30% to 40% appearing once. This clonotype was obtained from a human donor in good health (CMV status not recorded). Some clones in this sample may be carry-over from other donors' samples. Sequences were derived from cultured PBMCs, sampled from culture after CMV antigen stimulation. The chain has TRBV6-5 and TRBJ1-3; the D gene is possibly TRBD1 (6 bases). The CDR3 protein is CASSYGDTASGNTIYF. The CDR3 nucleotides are TGTGCCAGCAGTTACGGGGACACGGCCTCTGGAAACACCATATATTTT.